Below, 25 T cell receptor beta chains from the same sample are listed, as sequenced in a study of STAT3 mutations in large granular lymphocyte leukemia. These receptors are not linked to any known antigen. Study results and limitations: In T-cell large granular lymphocyte leukemia, about half of patients showed multiple immunodominant subclonotypes.

Method: immunoSEQ multiplex PCR; TCRdb's copy keeps in-frame clones and lacks some. The sample holds 9,500 to 13,000 clones, about 54% seen once. The sequencing input was peripheral blood mononuclear cells. These receptors were taken from a boy aged 10-17 years with T-cell large granular lymphocyte leukemia. Some clones in this sample may be carry-over from other donors' samples.

The J gene is TRBJ1-6, the V gene TRBV19; 8 nucleotides agree with TRBD1. The CDR3 sequence is 13 residues long. Germline values: CDR1 LNHDA, CDR2 SQIVND (reference sequence). The trim removed 6 bases at V and 10 bases at J, leaving 5 bases unmatched. CDR3 amino acids: CASSTGGRSPLHF. The CDR3 nucleotides are TGTGCCAGTAGCACAGGGGGAAGATCACCCCTCCACTTT.

A few counts support this clone. The V and J genes are TRBV5-4 and TRBJ1-2; 10 positions agree with TRBD1. The CDR3 is made up of 16 amino acids. With 2 bases clipped from V and 2 bases from J, the junction kept 6 bases outside the gene matches. Germline CDR1 is SGHNT and CDR2 is YYREEE (reference sequence). The CDR3 protein is CASSFGPGQGNYGYTF. The CDR3 DNA reads as TGTGCCAGCAGCTTCGGTCCGGGACAGGGGAACTATGGCTACACCTTC.

The rearrangement links TRBV5-6 to TRBJ1-1; 9 bases fit TRBD1. The junction had 1 base not matched to a gene; V was cut back by 3 bases and J by 4 bases. Germline V gene data show CDR1 as SGHDT and CDR2 as YYEEEE. This CDR3 has 13 amino acids. In DNA, the CDR3 is TGTGCCAGCAGCTGGGGACAGGGCACTGAAGCTTTCTTT. This gives the protein CASSWGQGTEAFF.

This sequence joins TRBV7-9 and TRBJ2-3, with D perhaps TRBD2 (6 bases). From germline, CDR1 is SEHNR and CDR2 FQNEAQ (reference sequence). V lost 5 bases to trimming and J lost 2 bases, with 14 bases between them. The CDR3 has 15 residues. CDR3 bases: TGTGCCAGCAGCCAAGGGGCTAGCGTCACAGATACGCAGTATTTT. Protein product: CASSQGASVTDTQYF.

DNA of the CDR3: TGTGCCAGCAGCTCCACCTGGACGGCTGGAAACACCATATATTTT. This sequence encodes CASSSTWTAGNTIYF. This chain uses TRBV7-2 with TRBJ1-3, with D unclear. Germline V gene data show CDR1 as SGHTA and CDR2 as FQGNSA. The CDR3 has 15 residues. V shed 4 bases and J shed 2 bases, with 12 bases lying between them. Together with reference TRBV7-2 and TRBJ1-3, the CDR3 gives the full variable domain: GAGVSQSPSNKVTEKGKDVELRCDPISGHTALYWYRQSLGQGLEFLIYFQGNSAPDKSGLPSDRFSAERTGGSVSTLTIQRTQQEDSAVYLCASSSTWTAGNTIYFGEGSWLTVV.

This chain connects TRBV5-6 to TRBJ2-7; the D gene is possibly TRBD2 (6 bases). Trimming left V 2 bases short and J 6 bases short, with 15 bases between. The germline gives CDR1 SGHDT, CDR2 YYEEEE. This CDR3 is 14 amino acids long. CDR3 coding DNA: TGTGCCAGCAGCTTCGGGGGAGCATCAGGCGAGCAGTACTTC. Encoded protein: CASSFGGASGEQYF.

This clone was observed a few times. The rearrangement joins TRBV7-9 to TRBJ1-2; possible D gene TRBD1, 5 bases. Trimming left V 7 bases short and J 10 bases short, with 13 bases between. The CDR3 contains 11 residues. Germline values: CDR1 SEHNR, CDR2 FQNEAQ (reference sequence). CDR3 nucleotides: TGTGCCAGCACCCCGGGTGGGGCCTACACCTTC. This encodes CASTPGGAYTF. Using reference TRBV7-9 and TRBJ1-2 for the parts outside the CDR3, the full variable domain is DTGVSQNPRHKITKRGQNVTFRCDPISEHNRLYWYRQTLGQGPEFLTYFQNEAQLEKSRLLSDRFSAERPKGSFSTLEIQRTEQGDSAMYLCASTPGGAYTFGSGTRLTVV.

In its sample, this clone was seen a few times. The rearrangement joins TRBV5-1 to TRBJ2-3; a weak D match, TRBD2 (7 bases). V was pared by 3 bases and J by 0 bases, with 11 bases between. The CDR3 is 15 amino acids. Germline-derived CDR1 and CDR2 are SGHRS and YFSETQ. This CDR3 reads CASSSAGASTDTQYF. The CDR3 bases are TGCGCCAGCAGCTCCGCGGGGGCCAGCACAGATACGCAGTATTTT.

This clone was observed a few times. The J gene is TRBJ1-2, the V gene TRBV18, with D maybe TRBD1 (5 bases). Trimming left V 3 bases short and J 6 bases short, with 11 bases between. The CDR3 spans 13 residues. Looked up from germline, CDR1 is KGHSH and CDR2 is LQKENI. The CDR3 DNA follows: TGTGCCAGCTCACCGGGACGGACTAATGGCTACACCTTC. This encodes CASSPGRTNGYTF.

The sample holds a few counts of this clone. This chain connects TRBV19 to TRBJ1-1; 7 nucleotides line up with TRBD1. V gave up 9 bases and J gave up 2 bases; unmatched junction bases: 6. Germline V gene sequence: CDR1 LNHDA, CDR2 SQIVND (reference sequence). The CDR3 is 13 amino acids. Written as DNA, the CDR3 is TGTGCCAGCCTGCAGGGGGTTAACACTGAAGCTTTCTTT. This sequence encodes CASLQGVNTEAFF.

The rearrangement links TRBV6-6 to TRBJ1-5, with TRBD1 as a possible D gene (5 bases). This CDR3 comprises 15 residues. V lost 8 bases and J lost 3, with 17 bases in between. Germline CDR1 is MNHNY and CDR2 is SVGAGI (reference sequence). The CDR3 loop is CASRTLGGINQPQHF. DNA for the CDR3: TGTGCCAGCCGTACATTGGGGGGTATCAATCAGCCCCAGCATTTT.

The rearrangement links TRBV7-9 to TRBJ1-5; 7 nucleotides match TRBD1. Germline V gene lookup returns CDR1 SEHNR and CDR2 FQNEAQ (reference sequence). The CDR3 totals 17 residues. V gave up 5 bases and J gave up 5 bases; unmatched junction bases: 15. This CDR3 reads CASSAGTASELDQPQHF. CDR3 bases: TGTGCCAGCAGCGCCGGGACAGCCAGTGAGTTGGATCAGCCCCAGCATTTT.

The V and J genes are TRBV6-1 and TRBJ1-6; TRBD1 agrees at 11 bases. Looked up from germline, CDR1 is MNHNS and CDR2 is SASEGT. CDR3 length equals 14 residues. V was pared by 1 base and J by 10 bases, with 0 bases of the junction left unmatched. For the CDR3, the DNA is TGTGCCAGCAGTGAAGGGACAGGGGGCTCACCCCTCCACTTT. Translating gives CASSEGTGGSPLHF.

The gene calls are TRBV27 and TRBJ1-2; 9 bases are a match to TRBD1. The length of the CDR3 is 14 residues. Germline V gene data show CDR1 as MNHEY and CDR2 as SMNVEV (reference sequence). V lost 5 bases, J lost 5 bases, and 6 bases stayed unmatched. CDR3 in amino acids: CASSLGTGKYGYTF. DNA of the CDR3: TGTGCCAGCAGTCTTGGGACAGGGAAGTATGGCTACACCTTC.

The CDR3 nucleotides are TGTGCCAGCAGCCCGACCGGGGAGCTGTTTTTT. It is translated as CASSPTGELFF. The chain combines TRBV7-9 with TRBJ2-2; no clear D gene. Looked up from germline, CDR1 is SEHNR and CDR2 is FQNEAQ (reference sequence). The CDR3 has 11 residues. The germline V and J ends were trimmed by 5 bases and 5 bases, with 3 bases remaining between them.

The V and J genes are TRBV5-1 and TRBJ2-5, with 10 bases fitting TRBD2. CDR3 length equals 14 residues. V trimming: 4 bases; J trimming: 5 bases; junction bases outside the gene matches: 5. Germline V gives CDR1 SGHRS, CDR2 YFSETQ. CDR3 in amino acids: CASSQREGRETQYF. In DNA, the CDR3 is TGCGCCAGCAGCCAGCGGGAGGGTCGGGAGACCCAGTACTTC.

The CDR3 region has the DNA TGTGCCACCCACTCTCGACTGTGGGGACAGGGGCAGGGGCATACGCAGTATTTT. Translating gives CATHSRLWGQGQGHTQYF. The genes are TRBV5-4 and TRBJ2-3; 10 bases are shared with TRBD1. V was pared by 9 bases and J by 7 bases, with 23 bases of the junction left unmatched. The CDR3 consists of 18 residues. The germline V gene has CDR1 SGHNT and CDR2 YYREEE (reference sequence).

The CDR3 nucleotides are TGTGCCAGCAGTGAGATCACTGAAGCTTTCTTT. Amino acids: CASSEITEAFF. The rearrangement uses TRBV25-1 and TRBJ1-1; D not resolved. The V end was cut by 3 bases, the J end by 4 bases, with 3 bases between. There are 11 residues in the CDR3. Germline assignment: CDR1 MGHDK and CDR2 SYGVNS.

This chain uses TRBV30 with TRBJ1-2; no firm D call. CDR1 is GTSNPN, CDR2 SVGIG, per germline (reference sequence). This CDR3 spans 16 amino acids. V was shortened by 1 base and J by 0 bases, with 15 bases between the two germline ends. The CDR3 nucleotides read TGTGCCTGGAGTGCCCGGGCCGTCCGCACTAACTATGGCTACACCTTC. It codes for CAWSARAVRTNYGYTF.

The DNA of the CDR3 is TGCGCCAGCAGCTTGGGACCGGGACCCGTGTCCTACGAGCAGTACTTC. It encodes CASSLGPGPVSYEQYF. V usage is TRBV5-1 and J usage is TRBJ2-7; possibly TRBD1 or TRBD2 for D (5 bases each). Trimming left V 0 bases short and J 1 base short, with 14 bases between. CDR3 length: 16 amino acids. CDR1 and CDR2 from the germline V gene are SGHRS and YFSETQ.

This clone was detected a few times. The chain couples TRBV6-1 to TRBJ1-5; D is unresolved. The germline V and J ends were trimmed by 2 bases and 1 base, with 12 bases remaining between them. The CDR3 is made up of 16 amino acids. Germline V gene data show CDR1 as MNHNS and CDR2 as SASEGT. CDR3 sequence (DNA): TGTGCCAGCAGTGAATTATGGGGAGCGAGCAATCAGCCCCAGCATTTT. It specifies CASSELWGASNQPQHF.

This clone turned up a few times. V gene TRBV18 combines with J gene TRBJ2-7; D is uncertain. Trimming took 2 bases from V and 2 from J, leaving 4 bases between them. Per the germline V gene, CDR1 is KGHSH and CDR2 is LQKENI. This CDR3 is 12 amino acids long. The CDR3 protein is CASSPGTYEQYF. CDR3 nucleotide sequence: TGTGCCAGCTCACCAGGAACCTACGAGCAGTACTTC.

This clone occurred once. The rearrangement links TRBV30 to TRBJ1-4; perhaps TRBD1 as D (5 bases). Trimming pared 3 bases from V and 5 bases from J, leaving 13 bases between. CDR3 length equals 14 residues. Germline-derived CDR1 and CDR2 are GTSNPN and SVGIG (reference sequence). The chain's CDR3 is CAWRELAGNEKLFF. CDR3 coding DNA: TGTGCCTGGAGGGAGCTGGCAGGGAATGAAAAACTGTTTTTT.

J is TRBJ1-5 and V is TRBV28; no clear D. Deletions cut 3 bases from V and 7 bases from J, with 4 bases between. CDR1 and CDR2 (germline): MDHEN, SYDVKM. The CDR3 contains 11 residues. CDR3 protein: CASSFRQPQHF. DNA of the CDR3: TGTGCCAGCAGTTTTCGGCAGCCCCAGCATTTT. Variable domain in full (rest from reference TRBV28 and TRBJ1-5): DVKVTQSSRYLVKRTGEKVFLECVQDMDHENMFWYRQDPGLGLRLIYFSYDVKMKEKGDIPEGYSVSREKKERFSLILESASTNQTSMYLCASSFRQPQHFGDGTRLSIL.

The chain employs TRBV28 and TRBJ1-6; possibly TRBD1 for D (5 bases). This CDR3 comprises 14 residues. Trimming took 7 bases from V and 10 from J, leaving 17 bases between them. Per germline, CDR1 MDHEN and CDR2 SYDVKM. The CDR3 sequence: CASTLQGFRSPLHF. The DNA for the CDR3 is TGTGCCAGCACCCTCCAGGGTTTTAGGTCACCCCTCCACTTT.